The clone carrying this T cell receptor beta chain was detected many times. The antigen remains unidentified. Time point in this sample: newly diagnosed GD, antithyroid drugs for less than 3 months. TCR sequences were obtained from RNA taken from PBMCs. Combining iRepertoire HTBI primers with Arm-PCR of CDR3 regions, the authors built TCR beta libraries. Per the authors' pipeline: Identification yielded approximately 60 TRBV and 14 TRBJ segments across samples. TCRdb itself ran the multiplex PCR reads through MiXCR, one entry per CDR3 protein. These V and J calls derive from TCRdb rather than the authors' analysis. Seen here are roughly 360,000 distinct CDR3 sequences, approximately 12% observed once, and the top ten hold over 15%. The data stem from a study of regulatory T cells in long-lasting Graves disease. Study in general: Graves' patients with a new diagnosis had received antithyroid drugs under 3 months. Study-wide points: Possibly, accuracy suffered from the small sample size. Between persistent patients, 2,500 to 3,500 public clonotypes were shared, exceeding the 800 to 1,000 shared between new patients.

The same sample was also used in a study of T cells in Graves' hyperthyroidism and ophthalmopathy.

The sample in question was peripheral blood mononuclear cells (PBMCs), obtained at new diagnosis, from a patient treated with antithyroid drugs. The receptor was derived from a woman aged 18 to 35 with Graves disease.

The DNA for the CDR3 is TGTGCCAGCAGTTACGCAGGCTACGGCTATGGCTACACCTTC. Translated: CASSYAGYGYGYTF. The chain combines TRBV27 with TRBJ1-2; no reliable D call. Looked up from germline, CDR1 is MNHEY and CDR2 is SMNVEV (reference sequence). Between the trimmed V and J ends, which lost 4 bases and 4 bases, there was a span of 13 bases. The CDR3 spans 14 residues.